This passage covers 25 T cell receptor beta chains from one sample sequenced in a study of response to subunit inactivated influenza vaccine. TCRdb independently ran MiXCR on the RT-PCR reads; one entry per CDR3 protein. The repertoire holds about 540,000 distinct CDR3 sequences, with roughly 25% as singletons. The sample also formed part of further work on T cells expressing NK-cell markers. That study adds: UMIs accompanied the 5'RACE template switching by which TCR beta cDNA was made.

The specimen was CD4+ T cells sorted from PBMCs, collected about 13 days after vaccination. The receptors stem from a man aged 45-60 years who received an inactivated influenza vaccine.

The V call is TRBV20-1, the J call TRBJ2-3, with D perhaps TRBD2 (6 bases). The V and J ends lost 6 bases and 5 bases respectively, with 21 bases between them. The CDR3 runs to 15 residues. The germline V gene has CDR1 DFQATT and CDR2 SNEGSKA (reference sequence). DNA of the CDR3: TGCAGTGCCAGCACGGGGGAAGCGGTGGTAGATACGCAGTATTTT. Translating gives CSASTGEAVVDTQYF.

The chain couples TRBV20-1 to TRBJ1-5, with a possible D match to TRBD1 (6 bases). Trimming removed 6 bases from V and 0 bases from J, with 18 bases in between. The CDR3 contains 16 residues. Germline V gene lookup returns CDR1 DFQATT and CDR2 SNEGSKA (reference sequence). The chain's CDR3 is CSARDTQTYSNQPQHF. DNA for the CDR3: TGCAGTGCGCGGGACACGCAAACCTATAGCAATCAGCCCCAGCATTTT.

The chain couples TRBV5-1 to TRBJ2-7, with D possibly matching TRBD2 (5 bases). CDR1 and CDR2 (germline): SGHRS, YFSETQ. V was trimmed by 0 bases and J by 5 bases, leaving 9 bases between them. The CDR3 has 13 residues. CDR3 DNA: TGCGCCAGCAGCTTGGCCTCGGGGAACGAGCAGTACTTC. Protein sequence: CASSLASGNEQYF.

This clonotype has more than one count but fewer than ten. The V call is TRBV20-1, the J call TRBJ2-3; 8 bases line up with TRBD2. V shed 2 bases, J shed 4 bases, and the junction held 8 bases outside the gene matches. This CDR3 contains 15 residues. Germline V lookup: CDR1 DFQATT, CDR2 SNEGSKA (reference sequence). The CDR3 sequence is CSARSWAREADTQYF. The DNA of the CDR3 is TGCAGTGCTAGATCGTGGGCGCGGGAGGCAGATACGCAGTATTTT.

V usage is TRBV10-3 and J usage is TRBJ2-5; 10 nucleotides match TRBD1. The CDR3 is 16 residues long. The germline gives CDR1 ENHRY, CDR2 SYGVKD. The J segment lost 4 bases and the V segment lost 6 bases, leaving 11 bases of the junction unmatched. The DNA for the CDR3 is TGTGCCATCAGCGAGAGTGGACAGGGGGGAGGAGAGACCCAGTACTTC. Translating it yields CAISESGQGGGETQYF.

V and J are TRBV30 and TRBJ2-3; 10 nucleotides agree with TRBD1. Germline V lookup: CDR1 GTSNPN, CDR2 SVGIG (reference sequence). The CDR3 consists of 16 residues. The trim removed 1 base at V and 2 bases at J, leaving 6 bases unmatched. The CDR3, as DNA: TGTGCCTGGAGTGGCCGGGACAGGGGACTCACAGATACGCAGTATTTT. Translating gives CAWSGRDRGLTDTQYF.

The chain has TRBV5-1 and TRBJ2-5; D possibly corresponds to TRBD1 (6 bases). Germline CDR1 is SGHRS and CDR2 is YFSETQ. This CDR3 is 15 amino acids long. V was cut by 4 bases and J by 4 bases, with 17 bases left in between. The CDR3 here is CASSADGARGETQYF. CDR3 nucleotides: TGCGCCAGCAGCGCAGACGGGGCCAGGGGAGAGACCCAGTACTTC.

This chain joins TRBV20-1 and TRBJ2-3, with D tentatively TRBD1 (5 bases). Per the germline V gene, CDR1 is DFQATT and CDR2 is SNEGSKA (reference sequence). Deletions cut 5 bases from V and 5 bases from J, with 11 bases between. This CDR3 contains 12 residues. The CDR3 DNA follows: TGCAGTGCTGGACCACAGGAAGATACGCAGTATTTT. It codes for CSAGPQEDTQYF.

This clonotype was found a few times. The chain recombines TRBV7-9 with TRBJ2-2, with D hard to call. This CDR3 region has 13 residues. Trimming shortened V by 5 bases and J by 6 bases, and 10 bases separated the two germline ends. CDR1 is SEHNR, CDR2 FQNEAQ, per germline (reference sequence). This chain's CDR3 is CASSPPGAGELFF. For the CDR3, the DNA is TGTGCCAGCAGCCCCCCGGGTGCCGGGGAGCTGTTTTTT.

The V and J genes are TRBV19 and TRBJ2-2; weak D call: TRBD2 (7 bases). V lost 7 bases and J 4 bases, leaving 13 bases between the germline ends. This CDR3 spans 14 amino acids. CDR1 and CDR2 (germline): LNHDA, SQIVND (reference sequence). CDR3 DNA: TGTGCCAGTAAGGGGGGGGCCGTCACCGGGGAGCTGTTTTTT. It specifies CASKGGAVTGELFF.

The V call is TRBV29-1, the J call TRBJ1-1; D is unresolved. Between the trimmed V and J ends, which lost 7 bases and 5 bases, there was a span of 17 bases. Germline V gives CDR1 SQVTM, CDR2 ANQGSEA. The CDR3 runs to 13 residues. The CDR3 coding sequence is TGCAGCGGTGGAGGAATGTCGGGTACTGAAGCTTTCTTT. It translates to CSGGGMSGTEAFF.

The chain is built from TRBV29-1 and TRBJ1-4, with D possibly being TRBD1 (6 bases). The ends were cut back, 6 bases at V and 7 bases at J, with 12 bases in the middle. Germline lookup yields CDR1 SQVTM and CDR2 ANQGSEA. This CDR3 has 12 amino acids. The CDR3: CSVGQTVEKLFF. Here the CDR3 DNA reads TGCAGCGTAGGACAGACCGTTGAAAAACTGTTTTTT. The full variable domain, rest sourced from reference TRBV29-1 and TRBJ1-4, is SAVISQKPSRDICQRGTSLTIQCQVDSQVTMMFWYRQQPGQSLTLIATANQGSEATYESGFVIDKFPISRPNLTFSTLTVSNMSPEDSSIYLCSVGQTVEKLFFGSGTQLSVL.

At least ten counts were recorded for this clonotype. This rearrangement joins TRBV10-3 to TRBJ2-1; the D gene could be TRBD1 or TRBD2 (5 bases each). The CDR3 contains 14 residues. Per germline, CDR1 ENHRY and CDR2 SYGVKD. V lost 2 bases and J 4 bases, leaving 9 bases between the germline ends. The CDR3 coding sequence is TGTGCCATCAGTGAGCGGGACGAGTACAATGAGCAGTTCTTC. This gives the protein CAISERDEYNEQFF.

This clonotype was detected many times. The V gene is TRBV20-1, the J gene TRBJ2-7; TRBD2 matches 9 bases. The CDR3 runs to 12 residues. V lost 6 bases to trimming and J lost 3 bases; unmatched junction nucleotides: 3. Germline V gene lookup returns CDR1 DFQATT and CDR2 SNEGSKA (reference sequence). CDR3 coding DNA: TGCAGTGCCCCGACTAGCGGCTACGAGCAGTACTTC. Protein sequence: CSAPTSGYEQYF.

The DNA for the CDR3 is TGTGCCAGCAGTACCCAGACAGGGACCACAGATACGCAGTATTTT. This gives the protein CASSTQTGTTDTQYF. This chain joins TRBV6-1 and TRBJ2-3, with 7 bases identical to TRBD1. Germline CDR1 is MNHNS and CDR2 is SASEGT. The ends lost 5 bases at V and 2 bases at J; junction bases unmatched: 7. The CDR3 runs 15 residues.

This clonotype was observed a few times. This chain connects TRBV20-1 to TRBJ2-5, with D perhaps matching TRBD1 (7 bases). The germline gives CDR1 DFQATT, CDR2 SNEGSKA (reference sequence). V was clipped by 6 bases and J by 5 bases, with 22 bases between them. CDR3 length: 15 amino acids. CDR3 amino acids: CSAKVGGGGWETQYF. Written as DNA, the CDR3 is TGCAGTGCCAAAGTAGGAGGGGGCGGATGGGAGACCCAGTACTTC.

This clonotype turned up a few times. The chain links TRBV18 to TRBJ1-1, with 8 positions matching TRBD1. In germline, CDR1 is KGHSH, CDR2 LQKENI. This CDR3 has 15 residues. Germline trimming cut 2 bases from V and 2 bases from J; bases unmatched to any gene: 4. The CDR3 loop is CASSPIGQGNTEAFF. The CDR3 bases are TGTGCCAGCTCACCAATCGGACAGGGCAACACTGAAGCTTTCTTT.

As to this clonotype: A junction end diverges from the germline sequence, so it may reflect a read error. The gene calls are TRBV2 and TRBJ2-1; TRBD2 aligns across 7 bases. Germline-derived CDR1 and CDR2 are SNHLY and FYNNEI. The CDR3 is 16 amino acids. DNA for the CDR3: TGTTCCAGCAAACCACCCCCGGGACTAACGTACAATGAGCAGTTCTTC. Amino acid sequence: CSSKPPPGLTYNEQFF. Variable domain in full (rest from reference TRBV2 and TRBJ2-1): EPEVTQTPSHQVTQMGQEVILRCVPISNHLYFYWYRQILGQKVEFLVSFYNNEISEKSEIFDDQFSVERPDGSNFTLKIRSTKLEDSAMYFCSSKPPPGLTYNEQFFGPGTRLTVL.

This clonotype occurred a few times. CDR3 bases: TGTGCCAGCTCCGAGCAGAGACAGGGATTAAACACCGGGGAGCTGTTTTTT. It specifies CASSEQRQGLNTGELFF. The genes are TRBV18 and TRBJ2-2; 7 bases are shared with TRBD1. The CDR3 is made up of 17 amino acids. V dropped 6 bases and J dropped 2; count of bases not matched to a gene: 12. Germline loops: CDR1 KGHSH, CDR2 LQKENI.

The gene calls are TRBV28 and TRBJ2-7; a possible D gene is TRBD2 (5 bases). The CDR3 is made up of 12 amino acids. V shed 1 base and J shed 5 bases, with 6 bases lying between them. Per the germline V gene, CDR1 is MDHEN and CDR2 is SYDVKM. The CDR3 DNA reads TGTGCCAGCAGTTTATTGAGGGACGAGCAGTACTTC. Residues: CASSLLRDEQYF.

A few counts support this clonotype. This chain links TRBV28 with TRBJ2-7; 7 bases align to TRBD1. V shed 5 bases and J 3 bases; nucleotides not matched to a gene: 10. Germline CDR1 is MDHEN and CDR2 is SYDVKM. The CDR3 extends over 15 amino acids. In nucleotides, the CDR3 is TGTGCCAGCAGTAACCAGGGGGTAAGCGACTACGAGCAGTACTTC. This gives the protein CASSNQGVSDYEQYF.

V is TRBV20-1 and J is TRBJ2-1; D could derive from TRBD1 or TRBD2 (6 bases each). CDR3 size: 13 residues. CDR1 and CDR2 (germline): DFQATT, SNEGSKA (reference sequence). The V and J ends lost 1 base and 7 bases respectively, with 11 bases between them. The CDR3 sequence is CSARGGAGNEQFF. The CDR3 DNA follows: TGCAGTGCTAGAGGGGGGGCGGGTAATGAGCAGTTCTTC.

This chain connects TRBV5-1 to TRBJ2-7, with TRBD1 identical over 7 bases. Losses at the gene ends were 0 bases for V and 3 bases for J; bases not matched to a gene: 3. The CDR3 is 14 amino acids. Germline CDR1 reads SGHRS; CDR2 reads YFSETQ. The CDR3 sequence is CASSLVDRLYEQYF. Here the CDR3 DNA reads TGCGCCAGCAGCTTGGTGGACAGGCTCTACGAGCAGTACTTC.

This clonotype showed up just a few times. V gene TRBV5-4 combines with J gene TRBJ1-1; 10 bases fit TRBD1. The V and J ends lost 4 bases and 1 base, in that order; junction bases with no gene match: 7. This CDR3 region has 16 residues. Germline assignment: CDR1 SGHNT and CDR2 YYREEE (reference sequence). The CDR3 DNA reads as TGTGCCAGCAGCACCAGGGACAGGGGTAGGAACACTGAAGCTTTCTTT. Protein sequence: CASSTRDRGRNTEAFF.

This chain links TRBV5-5 with TRBJ2-2, with D perhaps matching TRBD1 or TRBD2 (6 bases each). CDR1 is SGHKS, CDR2 YYEKEE, per germline (reference sequence). V was cut by 0 bases and J by 5 bases, with 14 bases left in between. The CDR3 totals 16 residues. CDR3 in amino acids: CASSLDGGRNTGELFF. The CDR3 DNA is TGTGCCAGCAGCTTGGATGGGGGGCGGAATACCGGGGAGCTGTTTTTT.